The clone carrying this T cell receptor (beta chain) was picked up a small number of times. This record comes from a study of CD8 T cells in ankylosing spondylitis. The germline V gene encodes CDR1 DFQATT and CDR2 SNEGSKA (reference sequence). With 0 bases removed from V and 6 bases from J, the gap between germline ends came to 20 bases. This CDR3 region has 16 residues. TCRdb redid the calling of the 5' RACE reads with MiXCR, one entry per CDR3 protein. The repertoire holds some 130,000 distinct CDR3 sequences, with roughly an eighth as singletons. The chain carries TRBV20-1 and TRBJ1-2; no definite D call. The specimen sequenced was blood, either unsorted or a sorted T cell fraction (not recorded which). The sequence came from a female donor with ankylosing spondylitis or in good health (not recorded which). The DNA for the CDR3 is TGCAGTGCTAGAGATCATGTAACCCTTAAAACCCATGGCTACACCTTC. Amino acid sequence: CSARDHVTLKTHGYTF.